Given below is one T cell receptor beta chain in context. The data stem from a study of OX40 agonist ivuxolimab in advanced cancers. At cycle 4 day 1, cycle 7 day 1, and baseline, blood was sampled. CDR1 is LNHDA, CDR2 SQIVND, per germline (reference sequence). V lost 7 bases, J lost 5 bases, and 20 bases lay in between. The CDR3 consists of 15 residues. The assay was immunoSEQ multiplex PCR, and TCRdb's table has in-frame clones only and misses some. The data show about 27,000 clones, over 75% seen once. The chain combines TRBV19 with TRBJ1-1, with D possibly matching TRBD1 (5 bases). The starting material was CD4+ or CD8+ T cells sorted from blood, obtained in a trial of the OX40 agonist ivuxolimab. The TCR comes from an adult with an advanced solid tumor such as melanoma, head and neck, liver or kidney cancer. CDR3 region: CASIPGTGGWTEAFF. CDR3 DNA: TGTGCCAGTATCCCCGGGACCGGGGGTTGGACTGAAGCTTTCTTT.